Here is one T cell receptor (beta chain) with its context. Its antigen is as yet unknown. This record belongs to a study of molecular identifiers for immune sequencing clone quantification. Study-wide results and limits: Spiked Jurkat TCR RNA from one cell was reportedly detectable among around 1 million naive cells.

Bulk libraries came from a prior protocol with listed TCR primers. TCRdb itself ran the PCR reads through MiXCR, one entry per CDR3 protein. The sample includes about 320,000 distinct CDR3 sequences, over 20% of them seen just once. CDR3 length: 15 amino acids. In germline, CDR1 is MGHRA, CDR2 YSYEKL. V lost 1 base and J lost 4, with 12 bases in between. The CD8+CD4-CCR7+CD45RA+ phenotype defined the sorted naive CD8 T cells. J is TRBJ2-3 and V is TRBV4-1; maybe TRBD2 (5 bases). This sequence originates from a human donor in good health. Some libraries in this study had Jurkat cell RNA spiked in. Sequencing used naive CD8+ T cells from blood, with Jurkat cell RNA spiked in. As to subset: FACS-sorted CD8+CD4-CCR7+CD45RA+ naive T cells. The DNA of the CDR3 is TGCGCCAGCAGCCAAGGTTCGGGGTGGGCAGATACGCAGTATTTT. The encoded protein is CASSQGSGWADTQYF.